This TCR beta chain was captured in a study of blood T cells in healthy people across ages. Per the germline V gene, CDR1 is MDHEN and CDR2 is SYDVKM. The CDR3 covers 14 residues. Trimming pared 3 bases from V and 4 bases from J, leaving 13 bases between. The second PCR ran roughly 6 to 11 cycles with a sample-barcoded 5' primer and J-beta primers. A 12-random-nucleotide template-switch adaptor tagged each cDNA molecule. Via MiXCR, TCRdb re-called the 5' RACE reads, giving one row per CDR3 protein. This sample has around 500,000 distinct CDR3 sequences, with around half found just once. In this sample, this clonotype turned up a few times. Its antigen is still unknown. The sample providers were healthy Caucasian people from Russia, aged about 6 to 90. Findings and caveats of the study: Versus aged donors, long-lived donors had higher diversity and more naive CD4+ cells. Age showed a roughly linear inverse relationship with TCR beta diversity per million T cells.

The receptor was derived from an elderly man in good health. Material: blood. This rearrangement joins TRBV28 to TRBJ2-7; D may be TRBD1 (6 bases). CDR3 in DNA: TGTGCCAGCAGTTTCCCCAGGGGTTGGTACGAGCAGTACTTC. Translated, it gives CASSFPRGWYEQYF.